Given below is one T cell receptor (beta chain) in context. It lacks a known antigen. No quality values exist for individual bases; no much larger clone is one base distant. The cohort was made up of roughly 670 healthy bone marrow donors. At the time of sampling, every cohort member was nominally healthy, though immune exposures that went unrecorded were likely present. The donor tested CMV seronegative, placing the donor among the approximately 360 seronegative members of the cohort. Each donor provided a peripheral blood sample, and peripheral blood mononuclear cells were used for TCR beta sequencing. The Qiagen DNeasy Blood Extraction Kit was used to extract genomic DNA from the blood cell samples. The record originates from a study of cytomegalovirus exposure and HLA in healthy donors (dated by TCRdb to about 2017). Concerning the study at large: In an earlier analysis of some 610 of the donors, approximately 300 Gb of sequence data and 117 million unique TCR beta sequences from roughly 190 million T cells were reported. Typing coverage varied by locus: 629-630 donors for A, B, C, DRB1 and DQB1; more than 500 for DQA1; around 570 for DPA1; approximately 490 for DPB1. About five DR-DQ haplotypes were handled as single units for association and clustering, since linkage in the cohort was strong. In addition to the first cohort of 666 subjects, a separate validation cohort of approximately 130 different subjects was used. A later analysis re-examined previously published TCR beta repertoires from just over 650 donors and added high-resolution HLA genotyping to investigate patterns of TCR occurrence. Among 300 to 450 genotyped donors of the cohort, an average of approximately 250,000 unique TCR beta nucleotide sequences were sequenced per donor, 15% to 20% of them non-productive. The study aimed to test whether cataloging public T cell receptors could reveal signatures of past pathogen exposure. All discovery cohort repertoires had been generated using a single sequencing platform. The later analysis used no new phenotypic data to find candidate immune exposures, relying instead on TCR beta sequences and their occurrence across donors. Using immunosequencing, the study profiled T cell repertoires from fewer than 850 subjects and related those repertoires to cytomegalovirus serostatus. Donor age, sex, ethnicity and CMV serostatus were compiled together with the repertoire data. Of the roughly 410 genotyped donors, 80% to 90% were placed in the genetic ancestry cluster associated with self-reported Caucasian donors. About 280 gigabases of sequencing data and tens of millions of unique TCR sequences were included in an early release covering around 650 HLA-typed donors. HLA typing covered class I and class II loci at four-digit resolution. A later genetic analysis took genome-wide SNP genotypes for about 55% of the roughly 700 donors and used that subset as a discovery cohort. An earlier analysis of approximately 640 of the donors applied high-throughput TCR beta sequencing to assess whether each TCR beta V gene segment acted as functional or pseudogenic. The study combined high-throughput TCR immunosequencing, statistical association of individual TCRs with disease status, and machine learning to predict cytomegalovirus infection status. What the study reported, not specific to this receptor: The 87-base-pair reads could not distinguish some IMGT-functional V segments, including TRBV6-2 and TRBV6-3, so those segments were excluded. Presence/absence analyses assumed roughly uniform sequencing depth across donors, an assumption that may not hold. Three of the identified cytomegalovirus-associated TCR beta chains were confirmed in vitro to be specific for cytomegalovirus antigens. Across donors, most TCR sequences were observed very rarely, whereas some public TCRs were present in many individuals. In a later analysis, HLA-associated TCR beta chains were found to be more clonally expanded and to have lower generation probabilities than equally common non-associated chains. The study listed approximately 150 TCR beta chains as associated with cytomegalovirus. According to the authors, the approach could potentially be generalized to other disease states and immunological phenotypes. In this cohort, only TCR beta chains were sequenced, and detectable features were limited by the absence of alpha or paired-chain data. Immune exposure information for the cohort was limited to CMV serostatus. HLA typing was unavailable for some donors at each locus, so association tests used only the typed subset. A further reported finding was that TCR beta sequences accurately predicted the HLA-A and HLA-B alleles for most subjects in the first cohort. Strong co-occurrence of HLA alleles, especially DR and DQ, made assigning TCR associations to individual alleles difficult. According to a later analysis, TCR association rates differed among HLA loci, with DRB1 alleles showing the most associated TCRs and HLA-C alleles showing the fewest. The sequencing pipeline was judged likely to have produced a cluster of highly shared sequence variants as a technical artifact. Around 16 rarely observed V segments, including chromosome 9 orphons, were excluded from the earlier analysis of some 590 of the donors because counts were too low. Correlated functional status among segregating V segments might be attributable to linkage disequilibrium, but an unknown experimental factor could not be ruled out. V-gene and J-gene trimming of TCR beta chains was associated with a missense DCLRE1C variant in a later genetic analysis, and the association was replicated in an independent cohort. The classifier was reported to diagnose cytomegalovirus status with high specificity and sensitivity in both the original cohort and the validation cohort. In an earlier analysis of 587 of the donors, most TCR beta V segments appeared in productive rearrangements about 87% or about 30% of the time, broadly matching IMGT annotations. Several of the top co-occurrence clusters appeared to be linked to parvovirus B19, influenza, CMV and Epstein-Barr virus, according to a later analysis. In a later analysis, most CMV-associated TCR beta chains were found to appear HLA-restricted, with HLA associations seemingly driven largely by CMV exposure. A later analysis associated some 17,000 TCR beta sequences with specific HLA alleles at a false discovery rate of 0.05. According to a later genetic analysis, donors in an Asian-associated ancestry cluster had fewer N-insertions in productive TCRs than the roughly 660-donor mean.

V is cut by 0 bases and J by 1 base, and the space between the germline ends is 6 bases. From the cysteine through the phenylalanine, the CDR3 covers 14 amino acids. The kept DNA is CDR3 alone, 42 bases in frame from the first base. From the germline V gene, CDR1 is SGHRS and CDR2 is YFSETQ. Library preparation was by the immunoSEQ multiplex PCR assay. The multiplex PCR relied on a mix of 60 forward primers for TCR Vbeta segments and 13 reverse primers for TCR Jbeta segments. Amplification of the CDR3 region of rearranged TCR beta genes was performed with a multiplex PCR assay on genomic DNA. The Illumina HiSeq System was used to sequence the amplified TCR beta libraries as 87-base-pair reads. The original methods were these. Across the 700 or so repertoires, a later analysis counted approximately 75 million unique TCR beta chains, around 11 million of which were shared by at least two donors. A nearest-neighbor algorithm error-corrected the raw reads and collapsed the reads into unique sequences, merging closely related sequences to remove PCR and sequencing errors. Alignment of CDR3 sequences to IMGT reference sequences was used to assign V, D and J gene segments. For a sequence to be retained, a match of at least six nucleotides was required to both a V gene segment and a J gene segment. A rearrangement was called productive if the CDR3 had no stop codons and remained in frame with V and J, and every other rearrangement was called non-productive. CDR3 was defined according to IMGT convention as the region running from the second conserved V-encoded cysteine to the conserved J-encoded phenylalanine. Sequences without an unambiguous match to a single V gene segment were excluded from the earlier analysis of about 640 of the donors. An earlier analysis of 500 to 700 of the donors classified V segments as functional when productive rearrangements were above 56.7% and as segregating when the standard deviation between donors was above 5%. A statistical classification framework was developed to diagnose cytomegalovirus status using the catalog of TCR beta chain sequences. A later analysis assigned V and J genes by comparing TCR nucleotide sequences with IMGT/GENE-DB human TR gene sequences. A later analysis assigned CDR3 sequences and most-parsimonious VDJ recombination scenarios with the TCRdist pipeline. In a later analysis, each TCR beta chain was defined by its CDR3 amino acid sequence together with its V-gene family, and reads without a unique V-gene family were excluded. To address suspected cross-contamination and a sequencing artifact, a later analysis removed a few hundred highly shared, low-generation-probability nucleotide sequences. In a later analysis, a clonal expansion index for each public chain was calculated from normalized within-repertoire ranks of inferred template counts. In a later analysis, generation probabilities were computed with a VDJ recombination model fitted to out-of-frame rearrangements, and the resulting probabilities were checked against IGoR. In a later analysis, TCR-TCR, TCR-HLA and TCR-CMV co-occurrence was scored with hypergeometric tests, and a repertoire-size bias correction was applied to TCR pairs. False discovery rates were estimated in a later analysis by permuting HLA or CMV assignments 20 times. In a later analysis, co-occurring TCRs were grouped using DBSCAN, and TCRdist sequence similarity was added for clustering within HLA-allele-positive subsets. For co-occurrence clustering, repertoires with fewer than 30,000 or more than 120,000 public chains were excluded, along with about five repertoires with anomalous nucleotide sharing. TCRdb's version of the immuneACCESS table is confined to in-frame rearrangements and falls short of the full clone set. An unresolved V gene accounts for under half of the shortfall where checked; the remainder is of unknown origin. V and J calls and clone size follow that table, whereas D and trimming were derived from the DNA. Here the sample has approximately 190,000 clones; roughly nine tenths occur a single time. The top ten constitute less than 1.3% of the sample.

The chain is made from TRBV5-1 and TRBJ2-3; no D segment can be confidently identified. The origin of this receptor is a boy aged 2 to 10 in good health and CMV-seronegative. Sequences were obtained from PBMCs. The bases read TGCGCCAGCAGCTTGGGTAGAGGCACAGATACGCAGTATTTT. This yields the protein CASSLGRGTDTQYF. When the CDR3 is completed using the reference TRBV5-1 and TRBJ2-3 genes on either side, the full variable domain is KAGVTQTPRYLIKTRGQQVTLSCSPISGHRSVSWYQQTPGQGLQFLFEYFSETQRNKGNFPGRFSGRQFSNSRSEMNVSTLELGDSALYLCASSLGRGTDTQYFGPGTRLTVL.